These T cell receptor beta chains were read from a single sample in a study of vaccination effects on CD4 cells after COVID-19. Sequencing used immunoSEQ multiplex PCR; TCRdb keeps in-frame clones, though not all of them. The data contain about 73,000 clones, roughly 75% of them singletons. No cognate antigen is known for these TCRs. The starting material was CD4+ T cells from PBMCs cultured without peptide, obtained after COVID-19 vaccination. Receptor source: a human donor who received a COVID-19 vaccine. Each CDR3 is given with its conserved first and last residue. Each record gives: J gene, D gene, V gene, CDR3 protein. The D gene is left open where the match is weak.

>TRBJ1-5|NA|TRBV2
CASSDNRSNQPQHF
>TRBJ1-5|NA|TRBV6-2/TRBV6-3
CASSYVQSNQPQHF
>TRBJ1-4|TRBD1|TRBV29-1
CSGKLNRGGEKLFF
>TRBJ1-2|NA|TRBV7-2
CASSFSNYGSSRVDGYTF
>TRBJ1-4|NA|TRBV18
CASSPSSQNEKLFF
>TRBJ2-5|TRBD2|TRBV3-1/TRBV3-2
CASSPNVGGGQETQYF
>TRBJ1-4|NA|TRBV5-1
CASSFSGGSNEKLFF
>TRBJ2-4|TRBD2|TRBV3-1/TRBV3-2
CASSQEVVRRGAREAKNIQYF
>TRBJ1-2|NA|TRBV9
CASSLDAGQWGYTF
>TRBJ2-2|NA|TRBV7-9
CASSLLGRNWNTGELFF
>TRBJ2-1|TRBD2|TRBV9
CASSVTSGGHNEQFF
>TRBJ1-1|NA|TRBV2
CASSEAGAVQRAFF
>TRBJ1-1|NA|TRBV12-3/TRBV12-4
CASSLDGYTEAFF
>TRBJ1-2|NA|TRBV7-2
CASSPRTGSNYGYTF
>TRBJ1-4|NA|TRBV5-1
CASSPEPGRANEKLFF
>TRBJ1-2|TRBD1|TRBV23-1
CASRPRRRRTGDVDGYTF
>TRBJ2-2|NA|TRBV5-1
CASSLPGDANTGELFF
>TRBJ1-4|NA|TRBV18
CASSPTNVQTNEKLFF
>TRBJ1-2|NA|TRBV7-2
CASSLRGAANYGYTF
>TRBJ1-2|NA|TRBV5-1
CASSLGSTNYGYTF
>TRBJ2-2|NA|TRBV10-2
CASSVKGNTGELFF
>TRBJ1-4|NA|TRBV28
CASSRRGGKEKLFF
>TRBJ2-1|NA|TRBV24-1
CATSDSVPGPYNEQFF
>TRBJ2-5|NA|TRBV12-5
CASGSTGQATGTQYF
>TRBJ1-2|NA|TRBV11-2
CASSLGGAGNYGYTF
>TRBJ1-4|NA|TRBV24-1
CATSDSSGTDSTNEKLFF
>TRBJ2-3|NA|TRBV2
CASSEGGTVGTDTDTQYF
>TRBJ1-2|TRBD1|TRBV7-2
CASSLTGQAFYGYTF
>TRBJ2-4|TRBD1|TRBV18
CASSPPGTGLGNIQYF
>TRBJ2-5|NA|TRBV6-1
CASSEIPDSGSTQYF